One and the same sample provided the 7 T cell receptor beta chains below, sequenced in a study of blood T cell repertoires in COVID-19. TCRdb's copy holds only in-frame clones and misses some; the assay was immunoSEQ multiplex PCR. This table has about 180,000 clones, 60% to 80% appearing once. Sequenced input: peripheral blood. The receptors stem from a woman aged 70 to 79 with acute or convalescent COVID-19.

About this clone itself: Other nucleotide sequences from this sample produce the same CDR3. The chain carries TRBV6-5 and TRBJ2-7; D is possibly TRBD1 (5 bases). Trimming stripped 2 bases from V and 2 bases from J, with 7 bases between. This CDR3 contains 13 residues. From germline, CDR1 is MNHEY and CDR2 SVGAGI. CDR3 DNA sequence: TGTGCCAGCAGTTACGGGGCCACCTACGAGCAGTACTTC. Amino acids: CASSYGATYEQYF.

The V and J genes are TRBV19 and TRBJ2-5; possible D gene TRBD1, 5 bases. Looked up from germline, CDR1 is LNHDA and CDR2 is SQIVND (reference sequence). The ends were cut back, 1 base at V and 4 bases at J, with 19 bases in the middle. The CDR3 is 17 amino acids. The CDR3 here is CASSIVISRAFGETQYF. CDR3 sequence (DNA): TGTGCCAGTAGTATAGTAATCAGCAGGGCCTTCGGAGAGACCCAGTACTTC.

This chain uses TRBV6-6 with TRBJ1-1; D ambiguous. There are 14 residues in the CDR3. CDR1 and CDR2 (germline): MNHNY, SVGAGI (reference sequence). Trimming cost V 0 bases and J 4 bases, with 9 bases left between them. The CDR3 loop is CASSYSRSITEAFF. As DNA, the CDR3 is TGTGCCAGCAGTTACTCGCGGTCAATCACTGAAGCTTTCTTT.

This chain joins TRBV10-1 and TRBJ2-3; 8 bases line up with TRBD2. Germline lookup yields CDR1 WNHNN and CDR2 SYGVQD (reference sequence). After removal of 9 bases from V and 6 bases from J, the junction contained 11 bases not matched to a gene. The CDR3 spans 14 residues. DNA of the CDR3: TGCGCCAGAAACCCCGGGGGGGGGCAGGATACGCAGTATTTT. Translating it yields CARNPGGGQDTQYF.

The J gene is TRBJ1-3, the V gene TRBV4-1, with TRBD1 matching over 7 bases. Germline loops: CDR1 MGHRA, CDR2 YSYEKL. The ends lost 0 bases at V and 5 bases at J; junction bases unmatched: 10. The CDR3 extends over 17 amino acids. The chain's CDR3 is CASSQDSIGGPRNTIYF. The CDR3 DNA is TGCGCCAGCAGCCAAGATAGTATAGGGGGCCCCCGAAACACCATATATTTT.

The chain uses TRBV27 and TRBJ2-4, with 7 positions matching TRBD2. The V segment lost 1 base and the J segment 0 bases; nucleotides outside the gene matches: 6. Germline values: CDR1 MNHEY, CDR2 SMNVEV (reference sequence). The CDR3 extends over 17 amino acids. The CDR3, as DNA: TGTGCCAGCAGTTTATTCTCTAGCGGAGTAGCCAAAAACATTCAGTACTTC. Its translation is CASSLFSSGVAKNIQYF.

This clone is a singleton in its sample. The chain employs TRBV27 and TRBJ2-5; D is perhaps TRBD2 (6 bases). This CDR3 is 15 amino acids long. V shed 3 bases and J shed 4 bases, with 15 bases lying between them. Looked up from germline, CDR1 is MNHEY and CDR2 is SMNVEV (reference sequence). The CDR3 is CASSFMVGGPETQYF. The CDR3 DNA is TGTGCCAGCAGTTTCATGGTGGGGGGTCCAGAGACCCAGTACTTC.